This is a list of T cell receptor beta chains from one sample in a study of prognosis after radiotherapy for stage I lung cancer. TCRdb recomputed calls from the multiplex PCR reads with MiXCR, one row per CDR3 protein. The repertoire has tens of thousands of distinct CDR3 sequences, less than 35% of them found once; the top ten carry roughly 10%. The sample was PBMCs, taken before or after stereotactic body radiation therapy (not recorded which). Receptor source: a donor at least 50 years old with non-small cell lung cancer. Both conserved end residues are part of each CDR3. The D gene is left open where the match is weak. A row's size may be missing; if present it is once, few, many or a size class.

cdr3_aa: CASSPGQINTEAFF; cdr3_nt: TGTGCCAGCAGCCCCGGACAGATTAACACTGAAGCTTTCTTT; v_call: TRBV5-4; cdr3_length: 14; j_call: TRBJ1-1; d_call: NA; clone_size: many
cdr3_aa: CSASPPLSRSSYNEQFF; cdr3_nt: TGCAGTGCCTCCCCACCTCTGTCGCGGTCCTCCTACAATGAGCAGTTCTTC; v_call: TRBV20-1; cdr3_length: 17; j_call: TRBJ2-1; d_call: NA; clone_size: many
cdr3_aa: CASNLGTDIHEQYF; cdr3_nt: TGTGCCAGCAATTTAGGGACGGATATCCACGAGCAGTACTTC; v_call: TRBV6-1; cdr3_length: 14; j_call: TRBJ2-7; d_call: NA; clone_size: NA
cdr3_aa: CASPRPLAKNIQYF; cdr3_nt: TGTGCCAGTCCCAGACCACTAGCCAAAAACATTCAGTACTTC; v_call: TRBV28; cdr3_length: 14; j_call: TRBJ2-4; d_call: NA; clone_size: many
cdr3_aa: CASSYSSGSTSGEQYF; cdr3_nt: TGTGCCAGCAGTTACTCGAGTGGGTCCACTTCCGGAGAGCAGTACTTC; v_call: TRBV6-2/TRBV6-3; cdr3_length: 16; j_call: TRBJ2-7; d_call: NA; clone_size: NA
cdr3_aa: CASSLVLSATGELFF; cdr3_nt: TGCGCCAGCAGCTTGGTGCTATCGGCCACCGGGGAGCTGTTTTTT; v_call: TRBV5-1; cdr3_length: 15; j_call: TRBJ2-2; d_call: NA; clone_size: NA
cdr3_aa: CASGTSGGADTQYF; cdr3_nt: TGTGCCAGCGGCACTAGCGGGGGCGCGGATACGCAGTATTTT; v_call: TRBV28; cdr3_length: 14; j_call: TRBJ2-3; d_call: TRBD2; clone_size: many
cdr3_aa: CASSLGPGQGNQETQYF; cdr3_nt: TGCGCCAGCAGCTTGGGTCCGGGACAGGGGAATCAAGAGACCCAGTACTTC; v_call: TRBV5-1; cdr3_length: 17; j_call: TRBJ2-5; d_call: TRBD1; clone_size: many
cdr3_aa: CASSWAGTGVGYTF; cdr3_nt: TGTGCCAGTAGCTGGGCCGGGACAGGGGTAGGCTACACCTTC; v_call: TRBV19; cdr3_length: 14; j_call: TRBJ1-2; d_call: TRBD1; clone_size: many
cdr3_aa: CASSLTGGNTGELFF; cdr3_nt: TGTGCCAGCAGCTTGACAGGGGGCAACACCGGGGAGCTGTTTTTT; v_call: TRBV5-4; cdr3_length: 15; j_call: TRBJ2-2; d_call: TRBD1; clone_size: many
cdr3_aa: CASAGGSVNTEAFF; cdr3_nt: TGCGCCAGCGCCGGCGGCAGTGTGAACACTGAAGCTTTCTTT; v_call: TRBV5-1; cdr3_length: 14; j_call: TRBJ1-1; d_call: NA; clone_size: many
cdr3_aa: CASSLVGDPMETEAFF; cdr3_nt: TGCGCCAGCAGCTTGGTGGGGGACCCTATGGAAACTGAAGCTTTCTTT; v_call: TRBV5-1; cdr3_length: 16; j_call: TRBJ1-1; d_call: NA; clone_size: many
cdr3_aa: CASSLNQGRNTEAFF; cdr3_nt: TGTGCCAGCTCACTTAATCAGGGGAGGAACACTGAAGCTTTCTTT; v_call: TRBV18; cdr3_length: 15; j_call: TRBJ1-1; d_call: NA; clone_size: many
cdr3_aa: CASSVTSDSTYCYTF; cdr3_nt: TGTGCCAGCAGCGTAACATCCGACAGTACCTATTGCTACACCTTC; v_call: TRBV9; cdr3_length: 15; j_call: TRBJ1-2; d_call: NA; clone_size: few
cdr3_aa: CASSYPKGSSGANVLTF; cdr3_nt: TGTGCCAGCAGTTACCCGAAGGGGAGCTCTGGGGCCAACGTCCTGACTTTC; v_call: TRBV6-2/TRBV6-3; cdr3_length: 17; j_call: TRBJ2-6; d_call: NA; clone_size: many
cdr3_aa: CASEGSYNDHFF; cdr3_nt: TGTGCCAGCGAGGGTTCCTACAATGATCATTTCTTC; v_call: TRBV6-2/TRBV6-3; cdr3_length: 12; j_call: TRBJ2-1; d_call: NA; clone_size: NA
cdr3_aa: CASSQEPNWGNEQFF; cdr3_nt: TGCGCCAGCAGCCAAGAACCTAATTGGGGCAATGAGCAGTTCTTC; v_call: TRBV4-3; cdr3_length: 15; j_call: TRBJ2-1; d_call: NA; clone_size: many
cdr3_aa: CASSLSPEIEAFF; cdr3_nt: TGTGCCAGCAGTTTATCCCCAGAGATTGAAGCTTTCTTT; v_call: TRBV27; cdr3_length: 13; j_call: TRBJ1-1; d_call: NA; clone_size: many
cdr3_aa: CASSQVQAGSTEAFF; cdr3_nt: TGCGCCAGCAGCCAAGTACAGGCGGGGAGCACTGAAGCTTTCTTT; v_call: TRBV4-1; cdr3_length: 15; j_call: TRBJ1-1; d_call: NA; clone_size: many
cdr3_aa: CACRCLGGSVGTGELFF; cdr3_nt: TGTGCCTGCAGGTGTCTAGGGGGGAGCGTGGGCACCGGTGAGCTGTTTTTT; v_call: TRBV30; cdr3_length: 17; j_call: TRBJ2-2; d_call: NA; clone_size: NA
cdr3_aa: CASSLGVTSGRSEQYF; cdr3_nt: TGTGCCAGCAGCCTAGGGGTAACTAGCGGGAGAAGTGAGCAGTACTTC; v_call: TRBV9; cdr3_length: 16; j_call: TRBJ2-7; d_call: TRBD2; clone_size: once
cdr3_aa: CASSKTSAHNEQFF; cdr3_nt: TGTGCCAGCAGCAAAACTAGTGCCCACAATGAGCAGTTCTTC; v_call: TRBV11-3; cdr3_length: 14; j_call: TRBJ2-1; d_call: NA; clone_size: many
cdr3_aa: CASGIGVYTEAFF; cdr3_nt: TGTGCTAGTGGGATAGGGGTGTACACTGAAGCTTTCTTT; v_call: TRBV12-5; cdr3_length: 13; j_call: TRBJ1-1; d_call: NA; clone_size: many